This TCR beta chain came from a study of blood T cell repertoires in COVID-19. The wider study: Sample material is recorded as cDNA or gDNA derived from T cells, B-cell-depleted T cells, or PBMCs.

The protocol was immunoSEQ multiplex PCR, while the TCRdb copy is restricted to in-frame clones and leaves out a portion. The sample holds approximately 100,000 clones, approximately 62% seen once. The CDR3 length is 15 residues. J was trimmed by 5 bases and V by 6 bases; bases with no gene match: 11. Per the germline V gene, CDR1 is KGHSH and CDR2 is LQKENI. Sequenced: peripheral blood. The chain uses TRBV18 and TRBJ2-3, with 7 positions matching TRBD2. This sequence was found in an elderly man with acute or convalescent COVID-19. The CDR3 loop is CASSRTSPTGDTQYF. The CDR3 nucleotides are TGTGCCAGCTCGCGGACTAGTCCAACCGGAGATACGCAGTATTTT.